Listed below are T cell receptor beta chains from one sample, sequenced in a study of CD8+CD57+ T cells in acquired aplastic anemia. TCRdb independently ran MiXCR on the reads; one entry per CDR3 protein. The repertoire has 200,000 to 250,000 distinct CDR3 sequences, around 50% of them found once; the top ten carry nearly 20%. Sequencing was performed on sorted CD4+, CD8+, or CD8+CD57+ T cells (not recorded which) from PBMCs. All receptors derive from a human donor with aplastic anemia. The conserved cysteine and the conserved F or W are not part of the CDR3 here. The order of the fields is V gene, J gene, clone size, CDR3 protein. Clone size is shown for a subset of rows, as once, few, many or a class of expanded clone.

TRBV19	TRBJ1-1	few	ASSIRLMNTEAF
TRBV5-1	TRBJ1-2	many	ASRVENNYGYT
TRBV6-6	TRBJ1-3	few	ASTSGQYSGNTIY
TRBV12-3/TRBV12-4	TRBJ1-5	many	ASSFWGSNQPQH
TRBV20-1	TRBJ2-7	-	SAHHAIQGSRYEQY
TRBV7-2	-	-	ASSPDRGDIQY
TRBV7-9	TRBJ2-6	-	ASSLVDSRRANVLT
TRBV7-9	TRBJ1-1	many	ASSPGTTNTEAF
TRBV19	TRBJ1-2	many	ASSIIRQKFNYGYT
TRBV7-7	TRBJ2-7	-	ASSLAGEGEQY
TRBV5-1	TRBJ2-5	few	VSSSLAGGQETQY
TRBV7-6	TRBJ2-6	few	ASSPNPVRTGSGGANVLT
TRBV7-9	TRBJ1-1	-	ASSFSDNTEAF
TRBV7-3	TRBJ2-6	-	ASSPHYGYPGANVLT
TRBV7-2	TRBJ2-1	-	ASSRRLAGIYNEQF
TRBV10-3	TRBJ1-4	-	AISVYENEKLF
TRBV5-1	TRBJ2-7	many	ASSLGDELSAEQY
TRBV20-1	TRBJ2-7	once	SVEAGIRGEQY
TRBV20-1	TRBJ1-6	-	SARDRGNSPLH
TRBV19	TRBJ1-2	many	ASSNAGTGYGYT
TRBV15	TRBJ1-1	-	ATSQRTGVAF
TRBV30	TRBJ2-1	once	AARTEVFNEQF
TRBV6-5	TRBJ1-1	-	ASSRLGPSGTEAY
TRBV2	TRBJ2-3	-	ASTYMGATDTQY
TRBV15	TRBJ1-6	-	ATSRGDSNSPLH
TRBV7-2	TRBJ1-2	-	ASSQDINYGYT
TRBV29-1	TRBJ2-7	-	SAIATGGNAGEQY
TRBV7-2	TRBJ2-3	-	ASSPRLRDTQY
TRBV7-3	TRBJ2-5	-	ASSYETASGGTQY
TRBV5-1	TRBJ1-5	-	ASSLQIDQPQH
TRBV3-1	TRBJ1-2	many	ASSPGPHGYT
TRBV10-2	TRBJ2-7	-	ASSATGHEQY
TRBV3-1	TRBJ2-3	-	ASRRTGSDTQY
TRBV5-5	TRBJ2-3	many	ASSVAVWLAPPDTQY
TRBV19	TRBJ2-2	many	ASSAGTGDTGELF
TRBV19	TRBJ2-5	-	ASSGGYSLQETQY
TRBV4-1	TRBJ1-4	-	ASSSIIPSKTTNEKLF
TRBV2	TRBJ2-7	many	ASSPTGYSSYEQY
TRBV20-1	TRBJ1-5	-	SCRVGDQPQH
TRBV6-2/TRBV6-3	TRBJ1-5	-	ASRSDSRYSNQPQH
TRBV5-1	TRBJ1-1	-	ASSQLQGTDTEAF
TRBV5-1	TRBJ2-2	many	ASSLAISAGQRNTGELF
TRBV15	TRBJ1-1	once	ATSHGRMNTEAF